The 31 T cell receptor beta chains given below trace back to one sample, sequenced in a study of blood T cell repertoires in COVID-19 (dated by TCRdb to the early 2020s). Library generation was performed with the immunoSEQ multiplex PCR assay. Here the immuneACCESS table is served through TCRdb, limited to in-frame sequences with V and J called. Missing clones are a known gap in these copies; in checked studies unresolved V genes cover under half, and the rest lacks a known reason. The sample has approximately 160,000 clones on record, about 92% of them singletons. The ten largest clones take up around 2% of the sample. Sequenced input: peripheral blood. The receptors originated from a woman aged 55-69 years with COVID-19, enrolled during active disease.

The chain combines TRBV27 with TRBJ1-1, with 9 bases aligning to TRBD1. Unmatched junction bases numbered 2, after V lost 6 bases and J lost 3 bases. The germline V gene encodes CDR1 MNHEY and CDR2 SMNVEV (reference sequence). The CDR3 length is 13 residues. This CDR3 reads CASSTGGYTEAFF. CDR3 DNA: TGTGCCAGCAGCACAGGGGGCTACACTGAAGCTTTCTTT.

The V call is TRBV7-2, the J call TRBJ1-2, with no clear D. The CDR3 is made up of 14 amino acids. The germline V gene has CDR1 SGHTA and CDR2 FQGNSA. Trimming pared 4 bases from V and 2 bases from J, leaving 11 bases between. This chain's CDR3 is CASSSRTGNYGYTF. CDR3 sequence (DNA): TGTGCCAGCAGCTCGAGGACGGGAAACTATGGCTACACCTTC. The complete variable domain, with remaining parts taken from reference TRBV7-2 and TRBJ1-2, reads GAGVSQSPSNKVTEKGKDVELRCDPISGHTALYWYRQSLGQGLEFLIYFQGNSAPDKSGLPSDRFSAERTGGSVSTLTIQRTQQEDSAVYLCASSSRTGNYGYTFGSGTRLTVV.

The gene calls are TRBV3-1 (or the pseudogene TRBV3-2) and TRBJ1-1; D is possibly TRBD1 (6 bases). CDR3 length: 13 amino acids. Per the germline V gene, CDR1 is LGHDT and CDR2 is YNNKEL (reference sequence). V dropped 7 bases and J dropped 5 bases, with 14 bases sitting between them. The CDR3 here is CASNEGGVTEAFF. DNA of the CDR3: TGTGCCAGCAATGAAGGGGGGGTGACTGAAGCTTTCTTT.

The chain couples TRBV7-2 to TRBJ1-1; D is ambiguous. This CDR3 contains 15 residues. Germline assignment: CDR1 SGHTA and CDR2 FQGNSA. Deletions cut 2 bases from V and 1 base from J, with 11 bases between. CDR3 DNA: TGTGCCAGCAGCTTAAACAGCCTACCGAACACTGAAGCTTTCTTT. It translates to CASSLNSLPNTEAFF.

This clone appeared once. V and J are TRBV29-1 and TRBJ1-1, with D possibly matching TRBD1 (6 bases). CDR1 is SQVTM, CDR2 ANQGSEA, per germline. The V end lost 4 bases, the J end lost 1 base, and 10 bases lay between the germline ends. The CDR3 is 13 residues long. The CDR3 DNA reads TGCAGCGTTGCAGGGGCCGGGAACACTGAAGCTTTCTTT. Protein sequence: CSVAGAGNTEAFF.

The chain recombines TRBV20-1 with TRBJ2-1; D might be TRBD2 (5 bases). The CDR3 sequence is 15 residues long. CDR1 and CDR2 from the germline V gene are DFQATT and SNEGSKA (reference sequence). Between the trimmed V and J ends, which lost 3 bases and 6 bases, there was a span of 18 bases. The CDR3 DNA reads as TGCAGTGCTAGTTCTAGCCTACATAATCCCAATGAGCAGTTCTTC. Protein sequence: CSASSSLHNPNEQFF.

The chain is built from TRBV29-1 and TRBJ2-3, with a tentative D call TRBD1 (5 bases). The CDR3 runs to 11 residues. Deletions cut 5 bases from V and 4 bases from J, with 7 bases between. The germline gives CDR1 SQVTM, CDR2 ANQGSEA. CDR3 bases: TGCAGCGTTCAGGGTCCAGATACGCAGTATTTT. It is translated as CSVQGPDTQYF.

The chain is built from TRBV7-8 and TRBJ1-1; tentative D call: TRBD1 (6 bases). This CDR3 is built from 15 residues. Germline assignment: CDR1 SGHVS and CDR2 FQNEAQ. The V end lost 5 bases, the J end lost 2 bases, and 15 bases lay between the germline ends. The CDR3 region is CASSARTDLNTEAFF. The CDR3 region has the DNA TGTGCCAGCAGCGCCCGGACAGACCTTAACACTGAAGCTTTCTTT.

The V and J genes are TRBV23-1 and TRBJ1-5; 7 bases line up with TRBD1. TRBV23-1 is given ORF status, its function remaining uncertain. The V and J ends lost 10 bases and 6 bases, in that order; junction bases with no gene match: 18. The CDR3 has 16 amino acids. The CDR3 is CATNHLTGLKCQPQHF. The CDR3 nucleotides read TGCGCCACCAACCACTTGACAGGGCTTAAGTGTCAGCCCCAGCATTTT.

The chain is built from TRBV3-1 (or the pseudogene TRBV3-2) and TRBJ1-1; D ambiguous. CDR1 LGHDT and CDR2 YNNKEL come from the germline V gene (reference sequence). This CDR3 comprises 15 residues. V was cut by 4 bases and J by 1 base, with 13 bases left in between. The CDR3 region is CASSLRSAGNTEAFF. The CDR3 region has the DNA TGTGCCAGCAGCCTTAGGAGCGCGGGGAACACTGAAGCTTTCTTT.

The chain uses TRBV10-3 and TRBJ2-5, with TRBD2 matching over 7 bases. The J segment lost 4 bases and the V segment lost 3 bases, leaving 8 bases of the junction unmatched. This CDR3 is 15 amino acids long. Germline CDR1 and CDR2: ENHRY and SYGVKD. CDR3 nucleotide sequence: TGTGCCATCAGTGATGGCGCGAGGGAGGGAGAGACCCAGTACTTC. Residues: CAISDGAREGETQYF.

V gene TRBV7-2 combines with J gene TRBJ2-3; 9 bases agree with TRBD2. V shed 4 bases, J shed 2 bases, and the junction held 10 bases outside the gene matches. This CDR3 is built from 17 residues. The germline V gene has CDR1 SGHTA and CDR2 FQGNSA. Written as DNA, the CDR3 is TGTGCCAGCAGCTCCCCCTTAGCGGGGGATCCCACAGATACGCAGTATTTT. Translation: CASSSPLAGDPTDTQYF.

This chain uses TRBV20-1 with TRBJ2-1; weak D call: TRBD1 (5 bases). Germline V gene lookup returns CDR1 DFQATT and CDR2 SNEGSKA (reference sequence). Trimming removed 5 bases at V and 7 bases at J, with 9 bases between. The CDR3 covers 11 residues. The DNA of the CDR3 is TGCAGTGCTCCCAGGGTAAATGAGCAGTTCTTC. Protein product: CSAPRVNEQFF.

CDR3 sequence: CASTLGLAASYEQYF. The CDR3 nucleotides read TGTGCCAGCACCTTAGGACTAGCGGCCTCCTACGAGCAGTACTTC. The V call is TRBV2, the J call TRBJ2-7; 10 bases agree with TRBD2. The CDR3 sequence is 15 residues long. The V gene end was trimmed by 7 bases and the J gene end by 0 bases; junction bases not matched to a gene: 6. Germline V gives CDR1 SNHLY, CDR2 FYNNEI.

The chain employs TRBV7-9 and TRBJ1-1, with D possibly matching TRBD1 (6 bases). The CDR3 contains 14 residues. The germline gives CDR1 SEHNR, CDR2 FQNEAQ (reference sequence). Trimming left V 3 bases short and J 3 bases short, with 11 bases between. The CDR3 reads CASSFSQGYTEAFF. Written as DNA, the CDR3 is TGTGCCAGCAGCTTCTCACAGGGCTACACTGAAGCTTTCTTT.

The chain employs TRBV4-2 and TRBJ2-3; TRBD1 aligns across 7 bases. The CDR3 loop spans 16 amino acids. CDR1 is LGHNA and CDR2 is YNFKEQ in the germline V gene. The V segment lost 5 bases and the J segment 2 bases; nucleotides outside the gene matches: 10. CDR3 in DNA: TGTGCCAGCAGCAGTGGGAAAGGGGGCAACACAGATACGCAGTATTTT. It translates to CASSSGKGGNTDTQYF.

In nucleotides, the CDR3 is TGTGCCAGCAGTTTGGCCCCGCTTATGGAAGCTTTCTTT. This codes for CASSLAPLMEAFF. The chain recombines TRBV12-3 or TRBV12-4 with TRBJ1-1; D remains ambiguous. Trimming left V 3 bases short and J 8 bases short, with 13 bases between. CDR3 length: 13 amino acids.

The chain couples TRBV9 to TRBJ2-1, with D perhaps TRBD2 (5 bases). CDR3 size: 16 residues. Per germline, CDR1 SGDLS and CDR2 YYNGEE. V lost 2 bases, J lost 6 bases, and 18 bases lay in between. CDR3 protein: CASSVLTTSGGNEQFF. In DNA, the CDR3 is TGTGCCAGCAGCGTTTTAACTACATCCGGAGGCAATGAGCAGTTCTTC.

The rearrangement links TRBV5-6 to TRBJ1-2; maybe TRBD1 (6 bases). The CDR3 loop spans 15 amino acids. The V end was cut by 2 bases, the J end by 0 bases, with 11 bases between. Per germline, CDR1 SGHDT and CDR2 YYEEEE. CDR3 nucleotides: TGTGCCAGCAGCTTTGGACAGCGAGCTAACTATGGCTACACCTTC. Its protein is CASSFGQRANYGYTF.

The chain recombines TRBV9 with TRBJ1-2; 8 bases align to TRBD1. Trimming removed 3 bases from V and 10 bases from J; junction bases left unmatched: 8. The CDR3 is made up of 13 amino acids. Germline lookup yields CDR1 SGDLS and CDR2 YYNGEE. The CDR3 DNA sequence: TGTGCCAGCAGCGCCGGGACAGGCTTTCTCTACACCTTC. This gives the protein CASSAGTGFLYTF.

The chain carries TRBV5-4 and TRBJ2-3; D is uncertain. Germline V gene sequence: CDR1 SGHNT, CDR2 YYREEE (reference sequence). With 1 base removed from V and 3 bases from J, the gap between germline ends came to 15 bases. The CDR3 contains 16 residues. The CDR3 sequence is CASSLSPDGLTDTQYF. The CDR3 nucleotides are TGTGCCAGCAGCTTGAGTCCAGATGGTTTGACAGATACGCAGTATTTT.

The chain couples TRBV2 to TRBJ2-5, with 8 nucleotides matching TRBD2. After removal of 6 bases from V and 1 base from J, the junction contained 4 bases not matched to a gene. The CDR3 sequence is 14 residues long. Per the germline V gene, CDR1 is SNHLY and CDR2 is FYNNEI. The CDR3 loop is CASRPGTSQETQYF. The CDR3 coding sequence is TGTGCCAGCAGGCCCGGGACTAGCCAAGAGACCCAGTACTTC. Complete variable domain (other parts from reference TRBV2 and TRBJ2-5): EPEVTQTPSHQVTQMGQEVILRCVPISNHLYFYWYRQILGQKVEFLVSFYNNEISEKSEIFDDQFSVERPDGSNFTLKIRSTKLEDSAMYFCASRPGTSQETQYFGPGTRLLVL.

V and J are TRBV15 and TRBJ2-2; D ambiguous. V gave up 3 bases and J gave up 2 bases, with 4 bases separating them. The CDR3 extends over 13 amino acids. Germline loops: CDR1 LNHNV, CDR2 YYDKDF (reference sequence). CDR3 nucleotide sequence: TGTGCCACCAGCAGCACAAACACCGGGGAGCTGTTTTTT. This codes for CATSSTNTGELFF. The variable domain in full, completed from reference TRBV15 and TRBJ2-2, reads DAMVIQNPRYQVTQFGKPVTLSCSQTLNHNVMYWYQQKSSQAPKLLFHYYDKDFNNEADTPDNFQSRRPNTSFCFLDIRSPGLGDTAMYLCATSSTNTGELFFGEGSRLTVL.

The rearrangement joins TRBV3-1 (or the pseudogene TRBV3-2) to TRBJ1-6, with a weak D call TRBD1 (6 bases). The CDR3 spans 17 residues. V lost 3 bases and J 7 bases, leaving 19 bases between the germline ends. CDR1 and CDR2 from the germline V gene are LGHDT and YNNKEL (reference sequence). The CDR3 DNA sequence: TGTGCCAGCAGCCACCAGGACATGAGGGGGTTGAATTCACCCCTCCACTTT. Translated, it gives CASSHQDMRGLNSPLHF.

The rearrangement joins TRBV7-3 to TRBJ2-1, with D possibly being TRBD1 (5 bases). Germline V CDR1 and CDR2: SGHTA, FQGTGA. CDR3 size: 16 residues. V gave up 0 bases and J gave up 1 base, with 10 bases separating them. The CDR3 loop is CASSLTLGRSYNEQFF. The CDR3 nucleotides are TGTGCCAGCAGCTTAACGTTGGGGCGGTCCTACAATGAGCAGTTCTTC.

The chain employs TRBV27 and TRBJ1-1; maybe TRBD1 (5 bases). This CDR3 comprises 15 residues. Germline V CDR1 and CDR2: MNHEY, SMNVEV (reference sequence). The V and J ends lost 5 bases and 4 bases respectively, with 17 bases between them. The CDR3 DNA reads TGTGCCAGCAGTCAACAGGTAGCAAGGGGCACTGAAGCTTTCTTT. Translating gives CASSQQVARGTEAFF.

CDR3 bases: TGTGCCTGGACACAGGGGTCCAAAAACATTCAGTACTTC. Amino acid sequence: CAWTQGSKNIQYF. The chain is built from TRBV30 and TRBJ2-4; 7 nucleotides line up with TRBD1. Germline-derived CDR1 and CDR2 are GTSNPN and SVGIG (reference sequence). The CDR3 has 13 amino acids. The trim removed 4 bases at V and 2 bases at J, leaving 2 bases unmatched.

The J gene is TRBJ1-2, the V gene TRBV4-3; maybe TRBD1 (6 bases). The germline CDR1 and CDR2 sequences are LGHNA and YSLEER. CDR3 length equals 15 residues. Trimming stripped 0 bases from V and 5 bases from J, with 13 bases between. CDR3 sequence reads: CASSQDPTGQYGYTF. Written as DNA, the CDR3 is TGCGCCAGCAGCCAAGATCCGACAGGACAATATGGCTACACCTTC.

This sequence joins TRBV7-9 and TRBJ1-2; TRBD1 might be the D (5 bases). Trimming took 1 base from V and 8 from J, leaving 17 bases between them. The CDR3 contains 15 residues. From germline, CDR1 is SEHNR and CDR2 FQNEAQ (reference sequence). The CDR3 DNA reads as TGTGCCAGCAGCTTAGGTGGGCAGGGATCAAGGGGCTACACCTTC. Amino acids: CASSLGGQGSRGYTF.

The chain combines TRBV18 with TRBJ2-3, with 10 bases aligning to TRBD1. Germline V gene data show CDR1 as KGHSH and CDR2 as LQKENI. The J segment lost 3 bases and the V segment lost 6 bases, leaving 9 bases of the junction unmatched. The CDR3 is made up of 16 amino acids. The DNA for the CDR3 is TGTGCCAGCTCGCCGACGACAGGGGGCGGAACAGATACGCAGTATTTT. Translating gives CASSPTTGGGTDTQYF.

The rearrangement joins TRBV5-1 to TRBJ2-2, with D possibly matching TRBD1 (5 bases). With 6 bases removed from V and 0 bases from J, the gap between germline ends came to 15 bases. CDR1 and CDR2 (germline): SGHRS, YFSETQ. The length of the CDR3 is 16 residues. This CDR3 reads CASTPQPGTNTGELFF. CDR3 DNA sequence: TGCGCCAGCACCCCCCAACCAGGGACGAACACCGGGGAGCTGTTTTTT.